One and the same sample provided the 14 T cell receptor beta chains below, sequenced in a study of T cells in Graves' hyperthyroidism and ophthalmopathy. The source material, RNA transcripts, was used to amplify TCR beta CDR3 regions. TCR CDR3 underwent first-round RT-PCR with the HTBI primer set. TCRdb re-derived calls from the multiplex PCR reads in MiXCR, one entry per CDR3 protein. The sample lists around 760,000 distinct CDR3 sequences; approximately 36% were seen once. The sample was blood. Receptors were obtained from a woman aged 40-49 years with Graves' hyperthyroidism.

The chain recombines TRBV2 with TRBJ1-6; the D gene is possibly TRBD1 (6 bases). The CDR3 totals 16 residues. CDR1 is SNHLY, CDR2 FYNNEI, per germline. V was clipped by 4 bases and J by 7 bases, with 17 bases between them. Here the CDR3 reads CASSAVTPTGNSPLHF. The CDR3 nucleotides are TGTGCCAGCAGTGCTGTGACCCCCACAGGGAATTCACCCCTCCACTTT. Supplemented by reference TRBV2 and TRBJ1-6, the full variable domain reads EPEVTQTPSHQVTQMGQEVILRCVPISNHLYFYWYRQILGQKVEFLVSFYNNEISEKSEIFDDQFSVERPDGSNFTLKIRSTKLEDSAMYFCASSAVTPTGNSPLHFGNGTRLTVT.

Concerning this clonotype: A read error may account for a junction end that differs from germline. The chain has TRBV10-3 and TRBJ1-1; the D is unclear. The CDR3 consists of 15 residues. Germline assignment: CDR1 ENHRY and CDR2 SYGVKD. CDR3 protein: CASSLSGLKNTEAFF. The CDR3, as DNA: TGTGCCAGCAGTTTATCTGGGTTAAAGAACACTGAAGCTTTCTTT.

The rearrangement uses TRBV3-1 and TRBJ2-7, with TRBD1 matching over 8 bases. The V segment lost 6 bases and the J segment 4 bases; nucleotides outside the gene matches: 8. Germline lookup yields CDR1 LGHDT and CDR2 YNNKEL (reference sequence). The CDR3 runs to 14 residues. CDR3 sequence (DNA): TGTGCCAGCAGGCTGGGACAGGTGGGTTACGAGCAGTACTTC. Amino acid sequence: CASRLGQVGYEQYF.

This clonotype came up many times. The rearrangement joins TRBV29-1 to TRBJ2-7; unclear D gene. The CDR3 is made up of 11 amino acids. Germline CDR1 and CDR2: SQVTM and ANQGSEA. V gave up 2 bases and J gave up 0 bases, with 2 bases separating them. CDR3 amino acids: CSVESSYEQYF. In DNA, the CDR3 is TGCAGCGTTGAATCCTCCTACGAGCAGTACTTC.

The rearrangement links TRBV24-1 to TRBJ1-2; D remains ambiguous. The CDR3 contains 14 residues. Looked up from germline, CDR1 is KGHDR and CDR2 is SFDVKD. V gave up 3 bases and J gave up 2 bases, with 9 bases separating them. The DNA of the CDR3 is TGTGCCACCAGTGATCTTGACGGCAACTATGGCTACACCTTC. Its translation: CATSDLDGNYGYTF.

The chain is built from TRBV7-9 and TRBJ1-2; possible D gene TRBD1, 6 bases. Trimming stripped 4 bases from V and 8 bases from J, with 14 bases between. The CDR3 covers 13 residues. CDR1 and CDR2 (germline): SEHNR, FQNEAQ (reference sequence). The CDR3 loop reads CASSSNRAQGYTF. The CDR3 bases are TGTGCCAGCAGCTCGAACAGGGCTCAAGGCTACACCTTC.

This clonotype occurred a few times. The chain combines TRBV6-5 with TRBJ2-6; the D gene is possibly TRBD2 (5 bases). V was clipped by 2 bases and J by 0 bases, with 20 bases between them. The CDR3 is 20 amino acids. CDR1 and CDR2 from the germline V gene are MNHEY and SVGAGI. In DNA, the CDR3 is TGTGCCAGCAGTTACACCGCAGGAGGCCGTTCACTCTCTGGGGCCAACGTCCTGACTTTC. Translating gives CASSYTAGGRSLSGANVLTF.

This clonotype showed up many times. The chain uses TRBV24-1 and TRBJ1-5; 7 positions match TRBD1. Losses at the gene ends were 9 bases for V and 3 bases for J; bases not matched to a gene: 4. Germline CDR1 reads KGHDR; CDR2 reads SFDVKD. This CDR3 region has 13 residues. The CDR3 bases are TGTGCCACCCAGGGGGAGTTCAATCAGCCCCAGCATTTT. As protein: CATQGEFNQPQHF.

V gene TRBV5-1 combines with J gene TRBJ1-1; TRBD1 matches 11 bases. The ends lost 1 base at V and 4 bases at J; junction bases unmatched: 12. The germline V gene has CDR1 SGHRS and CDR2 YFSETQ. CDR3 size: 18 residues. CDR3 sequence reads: CASSLTGTGGNIATEAFF. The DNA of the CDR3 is TGCGCCAGCAGCTTGACCGGGACAGGGGGGAACATCGCCACTGAAGCTTTCTTT.

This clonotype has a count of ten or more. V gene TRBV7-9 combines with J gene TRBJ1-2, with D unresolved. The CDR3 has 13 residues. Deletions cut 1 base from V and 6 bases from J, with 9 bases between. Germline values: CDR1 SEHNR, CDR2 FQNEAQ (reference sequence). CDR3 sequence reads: CASSLEPRDGYTF. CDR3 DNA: TGTGCCAGCAGCTTAGAGCCTCGCGATGGCTACACCTTC.

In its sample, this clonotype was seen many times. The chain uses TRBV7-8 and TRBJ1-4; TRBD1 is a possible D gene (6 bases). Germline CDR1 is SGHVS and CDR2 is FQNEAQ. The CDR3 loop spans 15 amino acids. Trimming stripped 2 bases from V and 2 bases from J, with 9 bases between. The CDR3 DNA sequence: TGTGCCAGCAGCTTACAGGGGTCGACTAATGAAAAACTGTTTTTT. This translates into CASSLQGSTNEKLFF.

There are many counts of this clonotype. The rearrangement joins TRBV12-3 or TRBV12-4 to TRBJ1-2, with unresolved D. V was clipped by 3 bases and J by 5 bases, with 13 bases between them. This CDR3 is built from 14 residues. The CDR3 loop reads CASSFQVGAYGYTF. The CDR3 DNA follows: TGTGCCAGCAGTTTCCAGGTCGGAGCTTATGGCTACACCTTC.

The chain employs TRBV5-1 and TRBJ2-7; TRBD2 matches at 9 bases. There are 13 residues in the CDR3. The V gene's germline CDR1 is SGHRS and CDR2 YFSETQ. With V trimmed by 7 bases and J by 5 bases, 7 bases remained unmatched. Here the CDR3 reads CASREGTSNEQYF. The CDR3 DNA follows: TGCGCCAGCCGCGAGGGGACTAGCAACGAGCAGTACTTC.

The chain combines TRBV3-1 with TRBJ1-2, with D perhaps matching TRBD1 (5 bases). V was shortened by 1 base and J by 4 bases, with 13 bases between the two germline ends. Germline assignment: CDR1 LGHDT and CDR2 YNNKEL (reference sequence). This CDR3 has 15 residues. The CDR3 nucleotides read TGTGCCAGCAGCCAAGGTACAGGCAGGCTCTATGGCTACACCTTC. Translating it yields CASSQGTGRLYGYTF.